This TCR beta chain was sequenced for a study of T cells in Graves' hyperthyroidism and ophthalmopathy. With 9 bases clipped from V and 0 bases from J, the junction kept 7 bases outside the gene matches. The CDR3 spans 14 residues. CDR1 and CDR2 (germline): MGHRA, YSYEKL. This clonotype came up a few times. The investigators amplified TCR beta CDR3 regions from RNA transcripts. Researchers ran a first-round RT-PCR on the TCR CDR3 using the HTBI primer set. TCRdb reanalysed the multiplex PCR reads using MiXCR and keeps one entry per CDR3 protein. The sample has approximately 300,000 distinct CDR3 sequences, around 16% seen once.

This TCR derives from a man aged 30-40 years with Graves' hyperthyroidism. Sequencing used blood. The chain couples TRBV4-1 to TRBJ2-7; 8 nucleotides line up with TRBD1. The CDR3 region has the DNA TGCGCCAGTAAGACAGGGGTGGGCTCCTACGAGCAGTACTTC. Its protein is CASKTGVGSYEQYF.